The rows below give T cell receptor beta chains drawn from one sample of a study of T cells in Graves' hyperthyroidism and ophthalmopathy. TCRdb reprocessed the multiplex PCR reads via MiXCR and lists one record per CDR3 protein. The sample yields approximately 400,000 distinct CDR3 sequences, approximately 14% seen once. The specimen was blood. The receptor source for this set is a woman younger than 35 with Graves' hyperthyroidism. The CDR3 runs from the conserved cysteine through the conserved F or W. Fields, in order: CDR3 protein, CDR3 DNA, D gene, J gene, V gene, clone size. The D gene is left open where the match is weak. Rows may omit the clone size; those that give it use once, few, many or a size class.

cdr3_aa: CASSTDYEQYF; cdr3_nt: TGTGCCAGCAGCACAGACTACGAGCAGTACTTC; d_call: NA; j_call: TRBJ2-7; v_call: TRBV5-6; clone_size: many
cdr3_aa: CAWTRGPWVDTQYF; cdr3_nt: TGTGCCTGGACTAGGGGTCCCTGGGTAGATACGCAGTATTTT; d_call: NA; j_call: TRBJ2-3; v_call: TRBV30; clone_size: NA
cdr3_aa: CASSSQGTGSSVYYGYTF; cdr3_nt: TGTGCCAGCTCTTCACAAGGGACAGGGTCGTCGGTTTACTATGGCTACACCTTC; d_call: TRBD1; j_call: TRBJ1-2; v_call: TRBV2; clone_size: few
cdr3_aa: CASSPGQGEKLFF; cdr3_nt: TGTGCCAGCTCACCTGGACAGGGTGAAAAACTGTTTTTT; d_call: TRBD1; j_call: TRBJ1-4; v_call: TRBV18; clone_size: many
cdr3_aa: CASSGTGGSNQPQHF; cdr3_nt: TGTGCCAGCAGTGGGACAGGGGGGAGCAATCAGCCCCAGCATTTT; d_call: TRBD1; j_call: TRBJ1-5; v_call: TRBV12-3/TRBV12-4; clone_size: NA
cdr3_aa: CASSSGLGWRELYNEQFF; cdr3_nt: TGTGCCAGCAGTTCTGGCTTAGGGTGGCGGGAGTTGTACAATGAGCAGTTCTTC; d_call: TRBD2; j_call: TRBJ2-1; v_call: TRBV27; clone_size: NA
cdr3_aa: CASRGPPTYEQYF; cdr3_nt: TGTGCCAGCAGGGGCCCACCCACCTACGAGCAGTACTTC; d_call: NA; j_call: TRBJ2-7; v_call: TRBV27; clone_size: NA
cdr3_aa: CASSSAGTARDIQYF; cdr3_nt: TGTGCCAGCAGTTCCGCCGGGACCGCGCGAGACATTCAGTACTTC; d_call: NA; j_call: TRBJ2-4; v_call: TRBV6-2/TRBV6-3; clone_size: NA
cdr3_aa: CASSYRLAGGLSYEQYF; cdr3_nt: TGTGCCAGCAGTTACAGACTAGCGGGAGGGCTCTCCTACGAGCAGTACTTC; d_call: TRBD2; j_call: TRBJ2-7; v_call: TRBV6-2/TRBV6-3; clone_size: many
cdr3_aa: CASSSGRTGGDEQYF; cdr3_nt: TGTGCCAGCAGCTCCGGCAGGACAGGGGGCGACGAGCAGTACTTC; d_call: TRBD1; j_call: TRBJ2-7; v_call: TRBV11-2; clone_size: many
cdr3_aa: CASSPNGGTAHSNYGYTF; cdr3_nt: TGTGCCAGCTCACCGAACGGAGGGACAGCGCACTCTAACTATGGCTACACCTTC; d_call: TRBD1; j_call: TRBJ1-2; v_call: TRBV18; clone_size: NA
cdr3_aa: CASSQRQGRGYEQYF; cdr3_nt: TGTGCCAGCAGCCAAAGACAGGGGAGAGGCTACGAGCAGTACTTC; d_call: TRBD1; j_call: TRBJ2-7; v_call: TRBV6-1; clone_size: many
cdr3_aa: CASSDWPLENEQFF; cdr3_nt: TGTGCCAGCAGTGATTGGCCGCTCGAGAATGAGCAGTTCTTC; d_call: NA; j_call: TRBJ2-1; v_call: TRBV2; clone_size: many
cdr3_aa: CASSFARGDGYTF; cdr3_nt: TGTGCCAGCAGTTTTGCCAGGGGTGATGGCTACACCTTC; d_call: NA; j_call: TRBJ1-2; v_call: TRBV28; clone_size: few
cdr3_aa: CASNLTAWDRGLYEQYF; cdr3_nt: TGTGCCAGCAACCTCACCGCGTGGGACAGGGGGCTCTACGAGCAGTACTTC; d_call: TRBD1; j_call: TRBJ2-7; v_call: TRBV11-1; clone_size: NA
cdr3_aa: CSVRGPRGYEQYF; cdr3_nt: TGCAGCGTCAGGGGACCGCGAGGCTACGAGCAGTACTTC; d_call: NA; j_call: TRBJ2-7; v_call: TRBV29-1; clone_size: many
cdr3_aa: CASIRTGSSYEQYF; cdr3_nt: TGCGCCAGCATCCGGACAGGGAGCTCCTACGAGCAGTACTTC; d_call: TRBD1; j_call: TRBJ2-7; v_call: TRBV10-2; clone_size: many
cdr3_aa: CASSKTGFEGAKNIQYF; cdr3_nt: TGTGCCAGTAGTAAGACAGGGTTTGAGGGAGCCAAAAACATTCAGTACTTC; d_call: TRBD1; j_call: TRBJ2-4; v_call: TRBV19; clone_size: many
cdr3_aa: CSVVGTVEGSYNEQFF; cdr3_nt: TGCAGCGTTGTGGGGACGGTGGAGGGCTCCTACAATGAGCAGTTCTTC; d_call: NA; j_call: TRBJ2-1; v_call: TRBV29-1; clone_size: many
cdr3_aa: CASSHGQGAVNEQFF; cdr3_nt: TGTGCCAGCAGTCACGGACAGGGGGCGGTGAATGAGCAGTTCTTC; d_call: TRBD1; j_call: TRBJ2-1; v_call: TRBV6-1; clone_size: NA
cdr3_aa: CASGPGTGYNEQYF; cdr3_nt: TGTGCCAGCGGACCGGGGACAGGGTATAACGAGCAGTACTTC; d_call: TRBD1; j_call: TRBJ2-7; v_call: TRBV11-2; clone_size: NA
cdr3_aa: CASIGTSGNTDTQYF; cdr3_nt: TGTGCCAGCATTGGGACTAGCGGCAACACAGATACGCAGTATTTT; d_call: TRBD2; j_call: TRBJ2-3; v_call: TRBV6-1; clone_size: few
cdr3_aa: CASSSNLFTEAFF; cdr3_nt: TGTGCCAGCAGCTCTAATTTGTTTACTGAAGCTTTCTTT; d_call: NA; j_call: TRBJ1-1; v_call: TRBV7-2; clone_size: once
cdr3_aa: CSASREGGNYGYTF; cdr3_nt: TGCAGCGCCTCCAGGGAGGGGGGTAACTATGGCTACACCTTC; d_call: NA; j_call: TRBJ1-2; v_call: TRBV29-1; clone_size: many
cdr3_aa: CASMLQGGETQYF; cdr3_nt: TGTGCCAGTATGCTCCAGGGAGGAGAGACCCAGTACTTC; d_call: NA; j_call: TRBJ2-5; v_call: TRBV19; clone_size: NA
cdr3_aa: CASSGQGLDTQYF; cdr3_nt: TGTGCCAGTAGCGGACAGGGTTTGGATACGCAGTATTTT; d_call: TRBD1; j_call: TRBJ2-3; v_call: TRBV19; clone_size: many
cdr3_aa: CASSPLPGYSNQPQHF; cdr3_nt: TGTGCCAGCTCACCTCTGCCGGGATATAGCAATCAGCCCCAGCATTTT; d_call: NA; j_call: TRBJ1-5; v_call: TRBV18; clone_size: many
cdr3_aa: CASSSDPNTEAFF; cdr3_nt: TGTGCCAGCAGCTCCGACCCGAACACTGAAGCTTTCTTT; d_call: NA; j_call: TRBJ1-1; v_call: TRBV5-6; clone_size: many
cdr3_aa: CAWSHTTGASPLHF; cdr3_nt: TGTGCCTGGAGTCATACGACAGGCGCTTCACCCCTCCACTTT; d_call: NA; j_call: TRBJ1-6; v_call: TRBV30; clone_size: few
cdr3_aa: CASSYGQVSGGYTF; cdr3_nt: TGTGCCAGCAGCTACGGACAGGTCAGCGGTGGCTACACCTTC; d_call: TRBD1; j_call: TRBJ1-2; v_call: TRBV12-3/TRBV12-4; clone_size: many
cdr3_aa: CSARDTLSLQETQYF; cdr3_nt: TGCAGTGCTAGAGATACACTAAGTCTCCAAGAGACCCAGTACTTC; d_call: NA; j_call: TRBJ2-5; v_call: TRBV20-1; clone_size: many
cdr3_aa: CASRKTGVGNTIYF; cdr3_nt: TGTGCCAGCAGAAAGACAGGGGTCGGAAACACCATATATTTT; d_call: TRBD1; j_call: TRBJ1-3; v_call: TRBV7-9; clone_size: NA
cdr3_aa: CASSPMGGYGYTF; cdr3_nt: TGTGCCAGCAGTCCCATGGGGGGCTATGGCTACACCTTC; d_call: NA; j_call: TRBJ1-2; v_call: TRBV27; clone_size: many
cdr3_aa: CASSQEGRVFTDTQYF; cdr3_nt: TGCGCCAGCAGCCAAGAGGGCAGGGTATTCACAGATACGCAGTATTTT; d_call: NA; j_call: TRBJ2-3; v_call: TRBV4-1; clone_size: many
cdr3_aa: CASRQGSDQPQHF; cdr3_nt: TGCGCCAGCAGGCAGGGCTCAGATCAGCCCCAGCATTTT; d_call: NA; j_call: TRBJ1-5; v_call: TRBV5-1; clone_size: NA
cdr3_aa: CASSYQPGVGYGYTF; cdr3_nt: TGTGCCAGCAGTTACCAACCCGGAGTGGGCTATGGCTACACCTTC; d_call: NA; j_call: TRBJ1-2; v_call: TRBV6-5; clone_size: many
cdr3_aa: CASSRPFSSGANVLTF; cdr3_nt: TGTGCCAGCAGTCGGCCGTTTAGCTCTGGGGCCAACGTCCTGACTTTC; d_call: NA; j_call: TRBJ2-6; v_call: TRBV28; clone_size: many
cdr3_aa: CASSLSGEEQFF; cdr3_nt: TGTGCCAGCAGCTTATCCGGAGAAGAGCAGTTCTTC; d_call: NA; j_call: TRBJ2-1; v_call: TRBV11-2; clone_size: many
cdr3_aa: CASSPRDTRYNEQFF; cdr3_nt: TGTGCCAGCAGCCCTCGGGACACCCGATACAATGAGCAGTTCTTC; d_call: NA; j_call: TRBJ2-1; v_call: TRBV9; clone_size: few